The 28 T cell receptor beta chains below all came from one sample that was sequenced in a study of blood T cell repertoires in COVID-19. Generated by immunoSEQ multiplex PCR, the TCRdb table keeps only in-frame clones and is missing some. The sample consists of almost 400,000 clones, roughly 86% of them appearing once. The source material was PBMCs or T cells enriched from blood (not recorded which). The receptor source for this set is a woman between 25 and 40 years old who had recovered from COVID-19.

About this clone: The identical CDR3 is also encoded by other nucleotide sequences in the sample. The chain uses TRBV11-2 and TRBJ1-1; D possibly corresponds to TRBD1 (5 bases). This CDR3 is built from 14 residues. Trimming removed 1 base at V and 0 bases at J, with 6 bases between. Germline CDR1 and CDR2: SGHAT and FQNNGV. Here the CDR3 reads CASSLGTLNTEAFF. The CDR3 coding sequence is TGTGCCAGCAGCTTAGGGACACTGAACACTGAAGCTTTCTTT.

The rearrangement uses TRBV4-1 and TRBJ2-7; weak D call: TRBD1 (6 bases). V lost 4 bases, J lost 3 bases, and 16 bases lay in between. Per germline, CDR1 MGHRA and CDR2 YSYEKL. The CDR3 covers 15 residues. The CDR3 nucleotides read TGCGCCAGCAGCCTCCAGCTAGACAGGTTCTACGAGCAGTACTTC. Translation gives CASSLQLDRFYEQYF.

CDR3 sequence reads: CASSEGQANYGYTF. Written as DNA, the CDR3 is TGTGCCAGCAGTGAGGGACAGGCTAACTATGGCTACACCTTC. The V call is TRBV6-1, the J call TRBJ1-2, with TRBD1 identical over 8 bases. The CDR3 is made up of 14 amino acids. Germline trimming cut 3 bases from V and 0 bases from J; bases unmatched to any gene: 0. Germline V gene data show CDR1 as MNHNS and CDR2 as SASEGT.

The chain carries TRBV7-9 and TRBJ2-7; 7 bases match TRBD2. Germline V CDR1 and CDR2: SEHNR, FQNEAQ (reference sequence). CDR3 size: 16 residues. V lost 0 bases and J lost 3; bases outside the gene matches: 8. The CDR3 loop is CASSLANGGSGYEQYF. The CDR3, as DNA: TGTGCCAGCAGCTTAGCGAATGGCGGGAGCGGCTACGAGCAGTACTTC. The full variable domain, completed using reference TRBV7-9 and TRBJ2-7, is DTGVSQNPRHKITKRGQNVTFRCDPISEHNRLYWYRQTLGQGPEFLTYFQNEAQLEKSRLLSDRFSAERPKGSFSTLEIQRTEQGDSAMYLCASSLANGGSGYEQYFGPGTRLTVT.

The CDR3 DNA is TGTGCCAGCAGTGCCCGCAGGGGGACTGTAATTGAAGCTTTCTTT. This codes for CASSARRGTVIEAFF. This chain joins TRBV27 and TRBJ1-1, with 7 bases aligning to TRBD1. In germline, CDR1 is MNHEY, CDR2 SMNVEV (reference sequence). V gave up 5 bases and J gave up 7 bases; unmatched junction bases: 13. This CDR3 has 15 residues.

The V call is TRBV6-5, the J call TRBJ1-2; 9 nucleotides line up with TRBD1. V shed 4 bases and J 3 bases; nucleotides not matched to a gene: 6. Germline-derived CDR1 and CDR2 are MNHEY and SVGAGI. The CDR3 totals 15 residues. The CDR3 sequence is CASSSRWTGDYGYTF. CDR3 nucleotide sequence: TGTGCCAGCAGTTCTCGCTGGACAGGGGACTATGGCTACACCTTC.

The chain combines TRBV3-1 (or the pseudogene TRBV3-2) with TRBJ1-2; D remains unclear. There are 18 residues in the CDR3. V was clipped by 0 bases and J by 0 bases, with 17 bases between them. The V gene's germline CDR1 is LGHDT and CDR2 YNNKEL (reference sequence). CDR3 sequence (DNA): TGTGCCAGCAGCCAAGATCTATTCATCACCCGTGCTAACTATGGCTACACCTTC. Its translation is CASSQDLFITRANYGYTF.

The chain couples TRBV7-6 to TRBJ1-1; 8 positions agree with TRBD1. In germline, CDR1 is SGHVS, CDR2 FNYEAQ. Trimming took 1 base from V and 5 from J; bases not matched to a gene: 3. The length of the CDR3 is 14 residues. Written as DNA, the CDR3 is TGTGCCAGCAGCTTAGGACAGGGGAATACTGAAGCTTTCTTT. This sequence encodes CASSLGQGNTEAFF.

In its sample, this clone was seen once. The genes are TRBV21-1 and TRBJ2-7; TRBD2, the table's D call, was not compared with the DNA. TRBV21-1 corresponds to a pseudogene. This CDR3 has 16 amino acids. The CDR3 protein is CASSRRLAASSYEQYF. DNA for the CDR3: TGTGCCAGCAGCAGGCGACTAGCGGCGAGCTCCTACGAGCAGTACTTC.

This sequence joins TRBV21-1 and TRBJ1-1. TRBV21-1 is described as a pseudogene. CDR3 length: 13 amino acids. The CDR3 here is CASSKANIIEAFF. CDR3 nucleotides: TGTGCCAGCAGCAAAGCTAATATAATTGAAGCTTTCTTT.

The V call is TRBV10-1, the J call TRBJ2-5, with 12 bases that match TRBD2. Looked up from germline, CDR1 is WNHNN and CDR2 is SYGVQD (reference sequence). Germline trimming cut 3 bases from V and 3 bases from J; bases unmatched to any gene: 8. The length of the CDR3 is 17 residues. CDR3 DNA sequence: TGCGCCAGCAGTGAAGGGCTAGCGGGAGGGATGGAAGAGACCCAGTACTTC. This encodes CASSEGLAGGMEETQYF.

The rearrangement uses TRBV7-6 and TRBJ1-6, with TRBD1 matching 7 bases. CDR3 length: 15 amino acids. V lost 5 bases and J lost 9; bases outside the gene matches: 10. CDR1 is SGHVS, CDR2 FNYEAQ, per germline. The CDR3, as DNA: TGTGCCAGCAGCGAGAGACAGGGACAAGGTTCACCCCTCCACTTT. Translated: CASSERQGQGSPLHF.

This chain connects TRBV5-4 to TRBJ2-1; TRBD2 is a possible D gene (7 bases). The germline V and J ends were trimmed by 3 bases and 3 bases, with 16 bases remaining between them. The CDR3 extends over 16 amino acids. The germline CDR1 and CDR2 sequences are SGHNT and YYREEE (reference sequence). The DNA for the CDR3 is TGTGCCAGCAGCTCCCCCCGCGGGGGCATCTACAATGAGCAGTTCTTC. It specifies CASSSPRGGIYNEQFF.

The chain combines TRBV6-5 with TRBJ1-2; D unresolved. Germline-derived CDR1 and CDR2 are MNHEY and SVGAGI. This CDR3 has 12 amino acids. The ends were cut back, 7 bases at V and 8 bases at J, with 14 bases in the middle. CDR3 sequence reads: CASTSGVGGYTF. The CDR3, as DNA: TGTGCCAGCACTTCTGGAGTAGGAGGCTACACCTTC.

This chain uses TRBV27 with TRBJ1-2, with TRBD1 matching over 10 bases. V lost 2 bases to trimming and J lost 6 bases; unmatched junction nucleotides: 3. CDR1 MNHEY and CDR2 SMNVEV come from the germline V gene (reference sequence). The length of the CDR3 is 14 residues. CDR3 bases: TGTGCCAGCAGTTTAGCCGGGACAGGGGATGGCTACACCTTC. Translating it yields CASSLAGTGDGYTF.

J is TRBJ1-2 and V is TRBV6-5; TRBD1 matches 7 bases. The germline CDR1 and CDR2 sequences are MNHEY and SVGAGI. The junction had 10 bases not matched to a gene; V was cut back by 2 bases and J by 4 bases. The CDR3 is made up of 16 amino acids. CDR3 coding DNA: TGTGCCAGCAGTTACGAGGGAAGGGGGCGAGGCTATGGCTACACCTTC. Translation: CASSYEGRGRGYGYTF.

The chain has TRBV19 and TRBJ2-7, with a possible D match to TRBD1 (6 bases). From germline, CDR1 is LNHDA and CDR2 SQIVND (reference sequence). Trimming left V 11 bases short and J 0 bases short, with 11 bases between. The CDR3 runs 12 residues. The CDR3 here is CASQDSSYEQYF. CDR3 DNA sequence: TGTGCCTCACAGGACAGCTCCTACGAGCAGTACTTC.

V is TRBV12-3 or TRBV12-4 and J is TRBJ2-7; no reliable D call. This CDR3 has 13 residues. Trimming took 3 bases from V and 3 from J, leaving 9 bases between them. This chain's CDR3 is CASSLLFGYEQYF. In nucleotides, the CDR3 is TGTGCCAGCAGTTTGTTATTCGGCTACGAGCAGTACTTC.

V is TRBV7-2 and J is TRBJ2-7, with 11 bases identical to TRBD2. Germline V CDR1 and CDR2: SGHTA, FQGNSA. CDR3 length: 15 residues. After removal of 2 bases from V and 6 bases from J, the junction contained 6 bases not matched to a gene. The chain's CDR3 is CASSLHSGGAGEQYF. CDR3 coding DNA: TGTGCCAGCAGCTTACATAGCGGGGGGGCAGGCGAGCAGTACTTC.

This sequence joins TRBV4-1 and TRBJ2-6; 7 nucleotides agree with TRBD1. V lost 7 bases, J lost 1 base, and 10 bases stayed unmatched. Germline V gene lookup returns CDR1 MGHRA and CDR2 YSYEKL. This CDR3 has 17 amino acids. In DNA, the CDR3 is TGCGCCAGCAAACAGAGGGGGCGCCGATCTGGGGCCAACGTCCTGACTTTC. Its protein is CASKQRGRRSGANVLTF.

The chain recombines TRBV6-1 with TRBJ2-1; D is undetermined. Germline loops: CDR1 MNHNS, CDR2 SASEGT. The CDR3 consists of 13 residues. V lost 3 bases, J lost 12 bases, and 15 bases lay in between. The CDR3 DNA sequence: TGTGCCAGCAGTGAGTCCTTACCCTCCGGGCAGTTCTTC. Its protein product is CASSESLPSGQFF.

The CDR3 reads CASSNGPSAVQETQYF. The CDR3, as DNA: TGTGCCAGTAGTAACGGTCCTAGTGCCGTTCAAGAGACCCAGTACTTC. This chain links TRBV19 with TRBJ2-5; D is unresolved. The CDR3 covers 16 residues. The ends were cut back, 4 bases at V and 2 bases at J, with 17 bases in the middle. In germline, CDR1 is LNHDA, CDR2 SQIVND (reference sequence).

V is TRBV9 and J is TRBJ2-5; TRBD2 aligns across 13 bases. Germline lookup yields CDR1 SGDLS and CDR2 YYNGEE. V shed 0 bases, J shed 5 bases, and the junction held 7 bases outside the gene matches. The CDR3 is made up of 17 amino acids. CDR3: CASSVDMATSGGETQYF. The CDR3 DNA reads TGTGCCAGCAGCGTAGATATGGCGACTAGCGGGGGGGAGACCCAGTACTTC.

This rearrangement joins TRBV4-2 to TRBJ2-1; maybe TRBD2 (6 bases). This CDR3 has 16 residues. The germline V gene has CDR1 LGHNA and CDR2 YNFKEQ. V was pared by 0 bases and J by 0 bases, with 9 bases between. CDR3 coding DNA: TGTGCCAGCAGCCAAGATGGCGGGAACTCCTACAATGAGCAGTTCTTC. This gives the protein CASSQDGGNSYNEQFF.

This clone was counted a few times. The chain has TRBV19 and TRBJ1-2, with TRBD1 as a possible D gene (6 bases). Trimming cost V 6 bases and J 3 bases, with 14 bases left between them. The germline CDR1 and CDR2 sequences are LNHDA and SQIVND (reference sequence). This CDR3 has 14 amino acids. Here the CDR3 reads CASSPRNRDYGYTF. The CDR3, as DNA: TGTGCCAGTAGCCCCCGGAACAGGGACTATGGCTACACCTTC.

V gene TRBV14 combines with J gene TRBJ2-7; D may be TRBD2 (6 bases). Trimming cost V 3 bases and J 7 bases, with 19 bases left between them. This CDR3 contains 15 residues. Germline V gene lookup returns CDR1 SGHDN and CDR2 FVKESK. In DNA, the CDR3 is TGTGCCAGCAGCCAGATGATGGGTGCCGGGGGAGAGCAGTACTTC. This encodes CASSQMMGAGGEQYF.

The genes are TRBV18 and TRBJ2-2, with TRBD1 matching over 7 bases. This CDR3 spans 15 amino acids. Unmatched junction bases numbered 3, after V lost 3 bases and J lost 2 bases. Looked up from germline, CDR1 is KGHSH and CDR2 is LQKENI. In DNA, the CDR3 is TGTGCCAGCTCACCGGGGACAGTCAACACCGGGGAGCTGTTTTTT. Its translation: CASSPGTVNTGELFF.

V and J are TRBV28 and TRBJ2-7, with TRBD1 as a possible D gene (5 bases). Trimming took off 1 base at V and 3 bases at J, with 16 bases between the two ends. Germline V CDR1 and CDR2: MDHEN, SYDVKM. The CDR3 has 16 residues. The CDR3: CASSLSGQMGYYEQYF. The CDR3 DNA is TGTGCCAGCAGTTTATCCGGACAAATGGGATACTACGAGCAGTACTTC.